The 19 T cell receptor beta chains listed next were all sequenced from one sample in a study of blood T cell repertoires in COVID-19. The protocol was immunoSEQ multiplex PCR, while the TCRdb copy is restricted to in-frame clones and leaves out a portion. The profile shows 150,000 or so clones, 55% to 75% of them singletons. What was sequenced was peripheral blood. The receptors were gathered from a woman aged 70-85 years with acute or convalescent COVID-19.

V and J are TRBV19 and TRBJ1-1; a possible D gene is TRBD1 (5 bases). Germline V gives CDR1 LNHDA, CDR2 SQIVND (reference sequence). CDR3 length equals 13 residues. Trimming took off 4 bases at V and 1 base at J, with 7 bases between the two ends. CDR3 loop: CASSKGQNTEAFF. CDR3 in DNA: TGTGCCAGTAGTAAAGGACAGAACACTGAAGCTTTCTTT.

The CDR3 spells CASSSQGAVGYTF. CDR3 coding DNA: TGTGCCAGCAGCTCACAGGGGGCAGTTGGCTACACCTTC. The chain carries TRBV7-9 and TRBJ1-2, with TRBD1 identical over 9 bases. J lost 7 bases, V lost 4 bases, and 4 bases had no gene match. CDR3 length: 13 amino acids. CDR1 is SEHNR, CDR2 FQNEAQ, per germline (reference sequence).

The rearrangement joins TRBV7-9 to TRBJ2-6; D possibly corresponds to TRBD2 (5 bases). CDR3 size: 15 residues. The germline V and J ends were trimmed by 2 bases and 2 bases, with 7 bases remaining between them. Looked up from germline, CDR1 is SEHNR and CDR2 is FQNEAQ (reference sequence). CDR3 in amino acids: CASSLRGPGANVLTF. DNA for the CDR3: TGTGCCAGCAGCTTACGAGGGCCTGGGGCCAACGTCCTGACTTTC.

The genes are TRBV29-1 and TRBJ2-5; D may be TRBD1 (6 bases). The CDR3 extends over 13 amino acids. CDR1 is SQVTM and CDR2 is ANQGSEA in the germline V gene. Trimming pared 6 bases from V and 5 bases from J, leaving 16 bases between. CDR3 amino acids: CSVVRGEGETQYF. In nucleotides, the CDR3 is TGCAGCGTGGTCAGGGGAGAGGGGGAGACCCAGTACTTC.

This clone turned up a few times. This chain links TRBV30 with TRBJ1-5; the D gene is possibly TRBD1 (6 bases). The CDR3 is 13 residues long. V was shortened by 0 bases and J by 7 bases, with 10 bases between the two germline ends. CDR1 and CDR2 from the germline V gene are GTSNPN and SVGIG (reference sequence). In DNA, the CDR3 is TGTGCCTGGAGTGTACAGGGATACCAGCCCCAGCATTTT. Translation gives CAWSVQGYQPQHF.

This clone has at least ten counts. The rearrangement uses TRBV29-1 and TRBJ2-3; D perhaps matches TRBD2 (5 bases). V was shortened by 7 bases and J by 6 bases, with 14 bases between the two germline ends. This CDR3 is built from 12 residues. The V gene's germline CDR1 is SQVTM and CDR2 ANQGSEA. The CDR3 loop is CSASSSGDTQYF. CDR3 DNA sequence: TGCAGCGCCTCCTCATCGGGGGATACGCAGTATTTT.

This chain joins TRBV5-1 and TRBJ2-1, with 7 bases identical to TRBD2. The V gene end was trimmed by 2 bases and the J gene end by 3 bases; junction bases not matched to a gene: 14. Germline-derived CDR1 and CDR2 are SGHRS and YFSETQ. This CDR3 is built from 18 residues. As DNA, the CDR3 is TGCGCCAGCAGCTTTAGGGACTACAACGAAAAACTCTACAATGAGCAGTTCTTC. This codes for CASSFRDYNEKLYNEQFF. The complete variable domain, with remaining parts taken from reference TRBV5-1 and TRBJ2-1, reads KAGVTQTPRYLIKTRGQQVTLSCSPISGHRSVSWYQQTPGQGLQFLFEYFSETQRNKGNFPGRFSGRQFSNSRSEMNVSTLELGDSALYLCASSFRDYNEKLYNEQFFGPGTRLTVL.

The rearrangement links TRBV3-1 (or the pseudogene TRBV3-2) to TRBJ1-2; 8 bases agree with TRBD1. CDR1 is LGHDT and CDR2 is YNNKEL in the germline V gene (reference sequence). The CDR3 is made up of 13 amino acids. Losses at the gene ends were 5 bases for V and 7 bases for J; bases not matched to a gene: 6. CDR3 amino acids: CASSYRQGSGYTF. The CDR3 nucleotides are TGTGCCAGCAGCTACCGACAGGGGTCTGGCTACACCTTC.

This clone has a handful of counts. CDR3 sequence reads: CASSTQGSGYTF. The CDR3 DNA reads TGTGCCAGTAGTACACAGGGTTCTGGCTACACCTTC. This sequence joins TRBV19 and TRBJ1-2; a weak D match, TRBD1 (6 bases). Germline assignment: CDR1 LNHDA and CDR2 SQIVND (reference sequence). CDR3 size: 12 residues. Trimming removed 4 bases at V and 7 bases at J, with 10 bases between.

V and J are TRBV29-1 and TRBJ1-5, with a tentative D call TRBD1 (5 bases). The CDR3 is 13 amino acids. Germline V gene data show CDR1 as SQVTM and CDR2 as ANQGSEA. V was trimmed by 1 base and J by 4 bases, leaving 8 bases between them. CDR3 in amino acids: CSVEVGLNQPQHF. The CDR3 nucleotides read TGCAGCGTTGAAGTGGGGCTTAATCAGCCCCAGCATTTT.

This chain uses TRBV6-5 with TRBJ2-3; tentative D call: TRBD1 (6 bases). The CDR3 covers 13 residues. V was cut by 6 bases and J by 7 bases, with 14 bases left in between. The germline V gene encodes CDR1 MNHEY and CDR2 SVGAGI. The CDR3 DNA reads as TGTGCCAGCAGCCGTCCACAGGGCTATACGCAGTATTTT. Its translation: CASSRPQGYTQYF.

This clone was seen a handful of times. The chain is built from TRBV30 and TRBJ2-5, with 9 bases identical to TRBD1. Germline V gene sequence: CDR1 GTSNPN, CDR2 SVGIG (reference sequence). V shed 5 bases, J shed 6 bases, and the junction held 7 bases outside the gene matches. This CDR3 spans 13 amino acids. CDR3 bases: TGTGCCTGGGGTACAGGGGGCGCGAAGACCCAGTACTTC. This translates into CAWGTGGAKTQYF.

The chain carries TRBV2 and TRBJ1-3; a weak D match, TRBD1 (5 bases). There are 16 residues in the CDR3. V was shortened by 2 bases and J by 2 bases, with 13 bases between the two germline ends. The germline gives CDR1 SNHLY, CDR2 FYNNEI. CDR3 nucleotides: TGTGCCAGCAGTGAACTGACAGCTATCGCTGGAAACACCATATATTTT. It translates to CASSELTAIAGNTIYF.

V gene TRBV2 combines with J gene TRBJ1-2; 7 positions agree with TRBD1. This CDR3 spans 14 amino acids. CDR1 SNHLY and CDR2 FYNNEI come from the germline V gene. The J segment lost 0 bases and the V segment lost 4 bases, leaving 2 bases of the junction unmatched. CDR3 loop: CASSADRSNYGYTF. The CDR3 nucleotides are TGTGCCAGCAGTGCGGACAGGTCTAACTATGGCTACACCTTC.

The V and J genes are TRBV11-2 and TRBJ1-2, with TRBD1 matching 10 bases. Germline V lookup: CDR1 SGHAT, CDR2 FQNNGV. There are 17 residues in the CDR3. After removal of 1 base from V and 2 bases from J, the junction contained 7 bases not matched to a gene. The CDR3 here is CASSLGQGASRNYGYTF. DNA for the CDR3: TGTGCCAGCAGCTTAGGACAGGGGGCGTCCAGGAACTATGGCTACACCTTC.

The chain couples TRBV27 to TRBJ1-6, with 8 bases fitting TRBD1. This CDR3 has 16 residues. Germline-derived CDR1 and CDR2 are MNHEY and SMNVEV (reference sequence). Trimming removed 4 bases from V and 7 bases from J; junction bases left unmatched: 9. This CDR3 reads CASSSFQTGVNSPLHF. DNA for the CDR3: TGTGCCAGCAGTTCATTCCAGACAGGGGTGAATTCACCCCTCCACTTT.

This clone has only a few counts. The V call is TRBV9, the J call TRBJ2-2, with 7 bases lining up with TRBD1. The CDR3 is 16 amino acids. Trimming removed 4 bases from V and 0 bases from J; junction bases left unmatched: 6. Germline V gene lookup returns CDR1 SGDLS and CDR2 YYNGEE. CDR3 loop: CASSPRGQTNTGELFF. In DNA form, the CDR3 reads TGTGCCAGCAGCCCCCGGGGACAGACGAACACCGGGGAGCTGTTTTTT.

The CDR3 nucleotides read TGTGCCACCACCGGGGGGGCGCTGAATAATTCACCCCTCCACTTT. It is translated as CATTGGALNNSPLHF. V and J are TRBV11-2 and TRBJ1-6; D is possibly TRBD1 (6 bases). The CDR3 has 15 amino acids. Germline loops: CDR1 SGHAT, CDR2 FQNNGV. Trimming cost V 10 bases and J 5 bases, with 18 bases left between them. The whole variable domain, filled in from reference TRBV11-2 and TRBJ1-6, reads EAGVAQSPRYKIIEKRQSVAFWCNPISGHATLYWYQQILGQGPKLLIQFQNNGVVDDSQLPKDRFSAERLKGVDSTLKIQPAKLEDSAVYLCATTGGALNNSPLHFGNGTRLTVT.

Many counts were recorded for this clone. This chain connects TRBV6-6 to TRBJ1-1, with D possibly being TRBD1 (6 bases). Germline V gives CDR1 MNHNY, CDR2 SVGAGI (reference sequence). This CDR3 is 15 amino acids long. V lost 0 bases, J lost 7 bases, and 15 bases lay in between. The CDR3 DNA sequence: TGTGCCAGCAGTTACTCAGGGGGAACCGTCCATGAAGCTTTCTTT. This translates into CASSYSGGTVHEAFF.